This T cell receptor (beta chain) was recorded in a study of blood T cell repertoires in COVID-19. Study-wide context: Recovered Cohort 3 donors showed two negative PCRs, clearance, or symptom resolution.

A single count supports this clone. V shed 0 bases and J shed 2 bases, with 4 bases lying between them. The CDR3 runs 13 residues. The germline V gene encodes CDR1 WNHNN and CDR2 SYGVQD (reference sequence). Here immunoSEQ multiplex PCR was the method, and the copy in TCRdb shows in-frame clones only, minus some. This sample has roughly 230,000 clones, with around nine tenths found just once. The TCR was taken from a man aged 25 to 40 in a cohort exposed to, infected with or recovered from COVID-19 (not recorded which). Material: PBMCs or T cells enriched from blood (not recorded which). This rearrangement joins TRBV10-1 to TRBJ1-1; D remains unclear. CDR3 residues: CASSESYNTEAFF. The CDR3 region has the DNA TGCGCCAGCAGTGAGTCCTATAACACTGAAGCTTTCTTT.